This TCR beta chain derives from a study of blood T cell repertoires in COVID-19. For the study at large: The United States, Italy and Spain provided the acute and convalescent COVID-19 samples. Sample material is recorded as cDNA or gDNA derived from T cells, B-cell-depleted T cells, or PBMCs.

In germline, CDR1 is MNHEY, CDR2 SMNVEV (reference sequence). V trimming: 8 bases; J trimming: 0 bases; junction bases outside the gene matches: 5. There are 15 residues in the CDR3. Libraries were prepared by immunoSEQ multiplex PCR; TCRdb keeps only in-frame clonotypes and omits some of them. The table records fewer than 110,000 clones, 70% to 90% of them present only once. The chain couples TRBV27 to TRBJ2-5, with 11 bases matching TRBD2. The clonotype originates from a man aged 45 to 65 in a cohort sampled during active COVID-19. The source material was peripheral blood. CDR3: CASQRLAGYQETQYF. The CDR3 DNA follows: TGTGCCAGCCAACGACTAGCGGGGTACCAAGAGACCCAGTACTTC.